This T cell receptor beta chain was recovered during a study of blood T cell repertoires in COVID-19. The overall study: COVID-19 samples collected from the United States, Italy and Spain covered acute and convalescent phases. The analysed material was cDNA or gDNA that came from T cells, B-cell-depleted T cells, or PBMCs.

Method: immunoSEQ multiplex PCR; TCRdb's copy keeps in-frame clones and lacks some. The sample has about 160,000 clones, about 86% seen once. Germline V gene data show CDR1 as LGHNT and CDR2 as FRNRAP. The V gene end was trimmed by 9 bases and the J gene end by 0 bases; junction bases not matched to a gene: 5. The CDR3 is 14 residues long. The sample holds a few counts of this clone. This clonotype originated in a woman older than 75 with acute or convalescent COVID-19. The sample consisted of peripheral blood. The chain recombines TRBV12-5 with TRBJ1-5, with TRBD1 matching 7 bases. This CDR3 is CARRTGNSNQPQHF. In DNA, the CDR3 is TGTGCTAGAAGGACAGGTAATAGCAATCAGCCCCAGCATTTT.